The 18 T cell receptor beta chains below were found in one sample sequenced in a study of OX40 agonist ivuxolimab in advanced cancers. TCRdb keeps only in-frame clones here, not all; method: immunoSEQ multiplex PCR. The sample holds just under 45,000 clones; 80% are singletons and the top ten take over 3.5%. The specimen comprised CD4+ or CD8+ T cells sorted from blood, sampled in a trial of the OX40 agonist ivuxolimab. These receptor sequences come from an adult with an advanced solid tumor such as melanoma, head and neck, liver or kidney cancer.

The J gene is TRBJ2-1, the V gene TRBV2, with 7 bases fitting TRBD1. V was clipped by 2 bases and J by 5 bases; unmatched bases: 6. CDR1 and CDR2 from the germline V gene are SNHLY and FYNNEI. This CDR3 contains 15 residues. The CDR3 sequence is CASSEIPGQNNEQFF. The CDR3 region has the DNA TGTGCCAGCAGTGAAATTCCGGGACAGAACAATGAGCAGTTCTTC.

The chain employs TRBV14 and TRBJ1-1, with 9 bases lining up with TRBD1. The CDR3 is 16 amino acids. The J segment lost 4 bases and the V segment lost 4 bases, leaving 10 bases of the junction unmatched. Germline V gene data show CDR1 as SGHDN and CDR2 as FVKESK. The CDR3 sequence is CASSPRTGDVGTEAFF. For the CDR3, the DNA is TGTGCCAGCAGCCCTAGGACAGGGGATGTAGGCACTGAAGCTTTCTTT.

The rearrangement links TRBV6-5 to TRBJ2-7, with TRBD2 matching over 9 bases. The germline gives CDR1 MNHEY, CDR2 SVGAGI. Trimming at V came to 0 bases and at J to 5 bases, leaving 8 bases not matched to a gene. This CDR3 is 16 amino acids long. CDR3 sequence: CASSYSQGLAGDEQYF. DNA for the CDR3: TGTGCCAGCAGTTACTCGCAGGGACTAGCCGGTGACGAGCAGTACTTC.

This chain uses TRBV30 with TRBJ1-2; D unresolved. CDR1 and CDR2 from the germline V gene are GTSNPN and SVGIG (reference sequence). CDR3 size: 14 residues. The V end was cut by 2 bases, the J end by 8 bases, with 18 bases between. This CDR3 is CAWSSGIPPYGYTF. DNA for the CDR3: TGTGCCTGGAGTAGCGGGATTCCCCCCTACGGCTACACCTTC.

The V and J genes are TRBV25-1 and TRBJ2-7, with TRBD1 matching over 9 bases. CDR3 length: 15 amino acids. Per germline, CDR1 MGHDK and CDR2 SYGVNS. J was trimmed by 2 bases and V by 4 bases; bases with no gene match: 6. The CDR3 sequence is CASSGSGTGTYEQYF. For the CDR3, the DNA is TGTGCCAGCAGTGGCTCCGGGACAGGGACCTACGAGCAGTACTTC.

J is TRBJ2-7 and V is TRBV7-6; TRBD2 agrees at 13 bases. CDR3 length: 15 amino acids. Germline values: CDR1 SGHVS, CDR2 FNYEAQ. V shed 1 base, J shed 7 bases, and the junction held 4 bases outside the gene matches. DNA of the CDR3: TGTGCCAGCAGCTTAGGGACTAGCGGGAGAGAAGAGCAGTACTTC. Amino acids: CASSLGTSGREEQYF.

The CDR3 region has the DNA TGTGCCAGCTCACCACCGTGGCCGGGAGAGACCCAGTACTTC. Residues: CASSPPWPGETQYF. This chain connects TRBV18 to TRBJ2-5; D gene ambiguous. CDR1 is KGHSH, CDR2 LQKENI, per germline. This CDR3 spans 14 amino acids. V shed 0 bases and J shed 4 bases, with 9 bases lying between them.

In its sample, this clone was seen once. V gene TRBV10-3 combines with J gene TRBJ2-3; D perhaps matches TRBD2 (5 bases). V dropped 6 bases and J dropped 1 base, with 8 bases sitting between them. Germline V gene lookup returns CDR1 ENHRY and CDR2 SYGVKD. The CDR3 is 13 residues long. The CDR3 protein is CAIRVGGTDTQYF. The CDR3 DNA reads TGTGCCATCAGAGTGGGAGGCACAGATACGCAGTATTTT.

In its sample, this clone was seen a few times. The chain uses TRBV18 and TRBJ1-1, with 8 bases matching TRBD1. The germline V gene encodes CDR1 KGHSH and CDR2 LQKENI. CDR3 length: 14 amino acids. Trimming removed 4 bases from V and 4 bases from J; junction bases left unmatched: 5. The CDR3 bases are TGTGCCAGCTCACGGGACAGGCGTGGCACTGAAGCTTTCTTT. Its translation: CASSRDRRGTEAFF.

A single count supports this clone. The CDR3 DNA reads as TGTGCCAGCAGTTTATCGGGGCAGAGTGGCTACACCTTC. It codes for CASSLSGQSGYTF. This chain joins TRBV27 and TRBJ1-2; tentative D call: TRBD1 (5 bases). Germline V gives CDR1 MNHEY, CDR2 SMNVEV (reference sequence). Trimming took off 0 bases at V and 7 bases at J, with 9 bases between the two ends. CDR3 length equals 13 residues.

In the case of this clone: One end of the junction is discordant with germline, which a read error may explain. The chain combines TRBV7-7 with TRBJ2-7; D is tentatively TRBD1 or TRBD2 (5 bases each). CDR3 length: 13 amino acids. Per germline, CDR1 SSHAT and CDR2 FNYEAQ (reference sequence). The CDR3 region has the DNA TGTGCTAGCAGCTCAGACCTGGGGGACGAGCAGTACTTC. Translated: CASSSDLGDEQYF.

The chain recombines TRBV9 with TRBJ1-3; D remains ambiguous. V lost 3 bases and J lost 0, with 13 bases in between. Germline CDR1 SGDLS, CDR2 YYNGEE. The CDR3 loop spans 16 amino acids. Here the CDR3 DNA reads TGTGCCAGCAGCGGTAGAAGGGCCGACTCTGGAAACACCATATATTTT. The encoded protein is CASSGRRADSGNTIYF.

The V gene is TRBV5-1, the J gene TRBJ2-2; D possibly corresponds to TRBD2 (6 bases). The germline V gene has CDR1 SGHRS and CDR2 YFSETQ. Trimming left V 4 bases short and J 2 bases short, with 12 bases between. The CDR3 length is 15 residues. The CDR3 DNA follows: TGCGCCAGCAGCCCCGGAGGGACCAACACCGGGGAGCTGTTTTTT. Translating it yields CASSPGGTNTGELFF.

This clone was seen more than once but under ten times. This chain connects TRBV25-1 to TRBJ1-1, with a possible D match to TRBD1 (5 bases). Germline V gives CDR1 MGHDK, CDR2 SYGVNS. CDR3 length: 14 amino acids. The V gene lost 4 bases and the J gene lost 1 base, with 10 bases spanning the gap. The CDR3 reads CASSGYRRNTEAFF. The CDR3 nucleotides read TGTGCCAGCAGTGGTTACAGGAGGAACACTGAAGCTTTCTTT.

This chain uses TRBV7-2 with TRBJ1-6, with D unclear. Germline loops: CDR1 SGHTA, CDR2 FQGNSA. The CDR3 consists of 16 residues. The V gene lost 1 base and the J gene lost 8 bases, with 15 bases spanning the gap. DNA of the CDR3: TGTGCCAGCAGCTTAGTAATCCGGACCCGGGATTCACCCCTCCACTTT. Amino acid sequence: CASSLVIRTRDSPLHF.

The genes are TRBV5-1 and TRBJ2-3; D possibly corresponds to TRBD2 (7 bases). Germline CDR1 reads SGHRS; CDR2 reads YFSETQ. This CDR3 is 15 amino acids long. The V end lost 0 bases, the J end lost 4 bases, and 12 bases lay between the germline ends. CDR3 DNA: TGCGCCAGCAGCTTGGACGGGGGGCCAGCAGATACGCAGTATTTT. Its protein product is CASSLDGGPADTQYF.

This clone was detected only a few times. The V gene is TRBV28, the J gene TRBJ2-7; weak D call: TRBD1 (7 bases). The CDR3 spans 14 residues. Germline-derived CDR1 and CDR2 are MDHEN and SYDVKM. Trimming took off 6 bases at V and 1 base at J, with 13 bases between the two ends. Here the CDR3 reads CASRWAGGSYEQYF. The CDR3 coding sequence is TGTGCCAGCAGGTGGGCAGGGGGGTCCTACGAGCAGTACTTC.

About this clone: Sequence at one end of the junction differs from germline and may be a read error. The chain couples TRBV30 to TRBJ2-7; D perhaps matches TRBD2 (6 bases). Germline values: CDR1 GTSNPN, CDR2 SVGIG (reference sequence). There are 12 residues in the CDR3. This CDR3 reads CAGRPGLGEQYF. The CDR3 region has the DNA TGTGCCGGGAGGCCCGGACTGGGGGAGCAGTACTTC.